This entry features one T cell receptor beta chain sequence. Antigen: not known. CDR1 is KGHSH, CDR2 LQKENI, per germline. The CDR3 runs 16 residues. V lost 4 bases and J lost 9; bases outside the gene matches: 9. This sample was included in a study of graft-versus-host responses after intestinal transplantation. Study-wide context: Among the recipients, all got anti-thymocyte globulin induction and then tacrolimus and steroids for two to four years. Study observations and caveats: High graft-versus-host to host-versus-graft clonal ratios were found in allografts of patients who had graft-donor T cell macrochimerism. Detected in recipient marrow were GvH clones, some of which were first observed in ileum or blood.

TCRdb keeps only in-frame clones here, not all; method: immunoSEQ multiplex PCR. The table includes about 120,000 clones, 90% detected once. This chain connects TRBV18 to TRBJ2-1, with TRBD2 matching over 13 bases. Sequenced material: unstimulated CD4+ T cells sorted from spleen or lymph node cells, taken before intestinal transplant. The receptor was derived from a human donor who received an intestinal transplant. The CDR3 is CASSQPGTSGKGEQFF. In DNA form, the CDR3 reads TGTGCCAGCTCACAGCCCGGGACTAGCGGGAAAGGTGAGCAGTTCTTC.